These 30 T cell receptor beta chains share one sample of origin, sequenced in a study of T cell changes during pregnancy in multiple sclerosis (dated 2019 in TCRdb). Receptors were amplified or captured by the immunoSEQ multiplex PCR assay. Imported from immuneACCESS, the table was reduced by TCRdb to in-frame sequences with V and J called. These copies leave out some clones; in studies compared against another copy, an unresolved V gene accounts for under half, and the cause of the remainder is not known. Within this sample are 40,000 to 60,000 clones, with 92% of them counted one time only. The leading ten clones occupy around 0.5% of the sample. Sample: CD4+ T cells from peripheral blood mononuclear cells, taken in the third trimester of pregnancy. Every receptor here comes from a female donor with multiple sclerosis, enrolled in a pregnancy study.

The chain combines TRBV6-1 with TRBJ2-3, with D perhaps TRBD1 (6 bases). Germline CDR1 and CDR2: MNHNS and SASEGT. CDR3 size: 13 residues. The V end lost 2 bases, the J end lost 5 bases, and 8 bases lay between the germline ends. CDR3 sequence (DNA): TGTGCCAGCAGTGAAATCAGGGGAGATACGCAGTATTTT. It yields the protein CASSEIRGDTQYF.

The CDR3 DNA reads as TGTGCCAGTAGTACCACCAGGGGCAAGGGGTATAATTCACCCCTCCACTTT. It yields the protein CASSTTRGKGYNSPLHF. The rearrangement uses TRBV19 and TRBJ1-6; D may be TRBD1 (6 bases). The germline V gene has CDR1 LNHDA and CDR2 SQIVND (reference sequence). The CDR3 consists of 17 residues. Trimming took 4 bases from V and 4 from J, leaving 17 bases between them. The complete variable domain, with remaining parts taken from reference TRBV19 and TRBJ1-6, reads DGGITQSPKYLFRKEGQNVTLSCEQNLNHDAMYWYRQDPGQGLRLIYYSQIVNDFQKGDIAEGYSVSREKKESFPLTVTSAQKNPTAFYLCASSTTRGKGYNSPLHFGNGTRLTVT.

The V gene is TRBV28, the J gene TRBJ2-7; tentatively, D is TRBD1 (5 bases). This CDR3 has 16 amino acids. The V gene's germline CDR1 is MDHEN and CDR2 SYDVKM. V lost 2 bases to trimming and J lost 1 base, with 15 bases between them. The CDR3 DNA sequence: TGTGCCAGCAGTTTAGACCCCAGGGCCCCTTCCTACGAGCAGTACTTC. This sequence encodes CASSLDPRAPSYEQYF.

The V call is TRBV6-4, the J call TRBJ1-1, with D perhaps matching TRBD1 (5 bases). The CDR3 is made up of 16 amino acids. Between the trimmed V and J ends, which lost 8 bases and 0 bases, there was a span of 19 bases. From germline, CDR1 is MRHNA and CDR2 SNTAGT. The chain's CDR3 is CASGEVGADMNTEAFF. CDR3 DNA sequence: TGTGCCAGCGGGGAGGTAGGGGCAGACATGAACACTGAAGCTTTCTTT.

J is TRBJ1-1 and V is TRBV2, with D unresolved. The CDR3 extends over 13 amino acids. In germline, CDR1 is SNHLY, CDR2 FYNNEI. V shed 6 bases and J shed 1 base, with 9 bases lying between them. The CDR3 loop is CASSRDWNTEAFF. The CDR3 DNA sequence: TGTGCCAGCAGCCGCGACTGGAACACTGAAGCTTTCTTT.

For the CDR3, the DNA is TGTGCCAGCAGCCCCGACAGGGGATTTATTGAAAAACTGTTTTTT. Translated, it gives CASSPDRGFIEKLFF. This rearrangement joins TRBV7-9 to TRBJ1-4; TRBD1 matches at 8 bases. The J segment lost 7 bases and the V segment lost 5 bases, leaving 9 bases of the junction unmatched. The CDR3 consists of 15 residues. The V gene's germline CDR1 is SEHNR and CDR2 FQNEAQ (reference sequence).

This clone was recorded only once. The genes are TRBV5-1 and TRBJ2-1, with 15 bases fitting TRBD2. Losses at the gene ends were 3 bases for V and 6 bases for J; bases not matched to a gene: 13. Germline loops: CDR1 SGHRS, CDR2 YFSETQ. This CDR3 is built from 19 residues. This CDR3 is CASSWGLAGGAQEVNEQFF. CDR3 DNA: TGCGCCAGCAGCTGGGGACTAGCGGGGGGCGCTCAAGAGGTCAATGAGCAGTTCTTC.

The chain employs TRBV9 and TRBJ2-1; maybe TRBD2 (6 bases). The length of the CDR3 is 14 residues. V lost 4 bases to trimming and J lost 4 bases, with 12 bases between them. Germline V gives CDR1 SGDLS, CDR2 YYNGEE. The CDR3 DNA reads TGTGCCAGCAGCTCGCGGGGCACTTACAATGAGCAGTTCTTC. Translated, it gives CASSSRGTYNEQFF.

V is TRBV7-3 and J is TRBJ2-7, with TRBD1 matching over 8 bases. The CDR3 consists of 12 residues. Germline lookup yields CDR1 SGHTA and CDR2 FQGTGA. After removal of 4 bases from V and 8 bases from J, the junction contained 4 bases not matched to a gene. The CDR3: CASSSSGGKQYF. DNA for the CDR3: TGTGCCAGCAGCTCCTCAGGGGGCAAGCAGTACTTC.

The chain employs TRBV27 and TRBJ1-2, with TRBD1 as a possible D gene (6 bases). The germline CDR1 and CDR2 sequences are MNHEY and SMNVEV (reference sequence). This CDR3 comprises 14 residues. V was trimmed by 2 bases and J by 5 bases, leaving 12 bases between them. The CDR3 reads CASSLEGGAYGYTF. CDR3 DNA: TGTGCCAGCAGTTTAGAAGGGGGGGCTTATGGCTACACCTTC.

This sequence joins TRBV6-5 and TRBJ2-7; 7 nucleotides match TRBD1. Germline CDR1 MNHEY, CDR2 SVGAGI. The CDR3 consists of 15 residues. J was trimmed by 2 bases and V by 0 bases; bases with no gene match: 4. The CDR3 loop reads CASSYSGTDTYEQYF. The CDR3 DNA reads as TGTGCCAGCAGTTACTCAGGGACAGACACCTACGAGCAGTACTTC.

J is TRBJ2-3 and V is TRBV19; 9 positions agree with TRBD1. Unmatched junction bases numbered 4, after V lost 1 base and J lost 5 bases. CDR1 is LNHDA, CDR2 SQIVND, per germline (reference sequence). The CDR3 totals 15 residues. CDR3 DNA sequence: TGTGCCAGTAGTATAGCCTGGGACAGGGTAGATACGCAGTATTTT. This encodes CASSIAWDRVDTQYF.

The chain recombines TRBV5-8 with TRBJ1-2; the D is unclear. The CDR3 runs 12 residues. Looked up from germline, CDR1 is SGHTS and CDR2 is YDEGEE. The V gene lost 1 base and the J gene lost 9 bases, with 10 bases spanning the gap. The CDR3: CASSLHRTSYTF. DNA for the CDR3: TGTGCCAGCAGCTTGCACCGCACAAGCTACACCTTC.

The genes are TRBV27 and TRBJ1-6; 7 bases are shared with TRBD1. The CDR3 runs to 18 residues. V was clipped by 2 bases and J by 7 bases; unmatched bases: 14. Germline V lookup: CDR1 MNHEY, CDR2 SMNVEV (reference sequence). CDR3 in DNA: TGTGCCAGCAGTTTACATCATGACTACAGGGGAGCCAATTCACCCCTCCACTTT. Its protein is CASSLHHDYRGANSPLHF.

CDR3 DNA: TGTGCCAGCTCTGGGCTACGGACTGAAGCTTTCTTT. Translated, it gives CASSGLRTEAFF. This chain links TRBV18 with TRBJ1-1; no firm D call. This CDR3 has 12 residues. Germline V gene data show CDR1 as KGHSH and CDR2 as LQKENI. Trimming stripped 6 bases from V and 5 bases from J, with 10 bases between.

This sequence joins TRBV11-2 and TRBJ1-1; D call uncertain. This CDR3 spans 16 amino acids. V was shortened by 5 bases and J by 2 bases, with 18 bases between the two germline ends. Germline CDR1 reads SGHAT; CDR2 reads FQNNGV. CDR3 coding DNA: TGTGCCAGCAGCCCCCCTGGTGTCGGGGAAAACACTGAAGCTTTCTTT. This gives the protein CASSPPGVGENTEAFF.

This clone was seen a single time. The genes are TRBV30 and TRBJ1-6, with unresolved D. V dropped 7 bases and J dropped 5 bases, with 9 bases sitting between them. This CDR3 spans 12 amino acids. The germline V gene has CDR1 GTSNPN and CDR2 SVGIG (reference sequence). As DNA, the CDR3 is TGTGCCTTCGGACTAAATAATTCACCCCTCCACTTT. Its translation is CAFGLNNSPLHF.

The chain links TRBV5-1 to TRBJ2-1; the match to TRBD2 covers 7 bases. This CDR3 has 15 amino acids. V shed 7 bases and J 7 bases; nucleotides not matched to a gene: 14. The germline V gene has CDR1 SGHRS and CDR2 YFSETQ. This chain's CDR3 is CASLEAERGGNEQFF. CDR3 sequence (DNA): TGCGCCAGCCTCGAGGCAGAACGGGGAGGGAATGAGCAGTTCTTC.

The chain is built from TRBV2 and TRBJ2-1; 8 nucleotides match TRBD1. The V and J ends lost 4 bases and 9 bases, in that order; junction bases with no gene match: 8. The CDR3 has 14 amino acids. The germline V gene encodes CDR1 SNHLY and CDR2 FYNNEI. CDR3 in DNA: TGTGCCAGCAGTGGGACAGGGAGTCATGCTGAGCAGTTCTTC. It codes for CASSGTGSHAEQFF.

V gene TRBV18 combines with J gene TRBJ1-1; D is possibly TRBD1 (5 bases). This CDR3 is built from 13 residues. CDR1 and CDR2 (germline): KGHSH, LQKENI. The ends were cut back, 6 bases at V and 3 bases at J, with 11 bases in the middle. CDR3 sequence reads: CASSSGLDTEAFF. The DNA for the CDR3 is TGTGCCAGCTCGTCAGGGCTGGACACTGAAGCTTTCTTT. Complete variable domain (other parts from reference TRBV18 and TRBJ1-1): NAGVMQNPRHLVRRRGQEARLRCSPMKGHSHVYWYRQLPEEGLKFMVYLQKENIIDESGMPKERFSAEFPKEGPSILRIQQVVRGDSAAYFCASSSGLDTEAFFGQGTRLTVV.

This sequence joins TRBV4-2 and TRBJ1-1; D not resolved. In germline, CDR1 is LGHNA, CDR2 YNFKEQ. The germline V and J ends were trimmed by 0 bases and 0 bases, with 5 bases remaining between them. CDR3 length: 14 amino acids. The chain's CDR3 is CASSQENMNTEAFF. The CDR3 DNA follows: TGTGCCAGCAGCCAAGAAAACATGAACACTGAAGCTTTCTTT.

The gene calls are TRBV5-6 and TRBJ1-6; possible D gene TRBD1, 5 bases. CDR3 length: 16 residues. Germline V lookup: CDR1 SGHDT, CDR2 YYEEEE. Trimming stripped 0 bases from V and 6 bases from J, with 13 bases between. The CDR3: CASSLGGGAGNSPLHF. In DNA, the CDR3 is TGTGCCAGCAGCTTGGGGGGAGGGGCTGGTAATTCACCCCTCCACTTT.

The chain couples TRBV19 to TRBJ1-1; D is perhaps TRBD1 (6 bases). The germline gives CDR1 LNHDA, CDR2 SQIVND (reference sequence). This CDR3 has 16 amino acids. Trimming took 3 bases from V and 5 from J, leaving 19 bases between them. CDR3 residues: CASSMAGGAYRTEAFF. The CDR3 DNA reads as TGTGCCAGTAGTATGGCGGGGGGCGCGTATAGGACTGAAGCTTTCTTT.

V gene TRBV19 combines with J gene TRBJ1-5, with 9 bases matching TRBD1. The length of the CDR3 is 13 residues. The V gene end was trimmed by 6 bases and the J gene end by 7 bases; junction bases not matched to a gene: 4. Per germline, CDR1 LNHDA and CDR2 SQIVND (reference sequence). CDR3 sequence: CASRDRGGQPQHF. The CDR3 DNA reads TGTGCCAGTAGGGACAGGGGAGGACAGCCCCAGCATTTT.

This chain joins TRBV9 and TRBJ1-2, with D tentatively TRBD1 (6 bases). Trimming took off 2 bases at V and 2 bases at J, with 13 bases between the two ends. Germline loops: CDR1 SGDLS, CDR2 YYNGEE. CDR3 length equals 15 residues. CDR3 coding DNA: TGTGCCAGCAGCGTGGGGGGGCGGGGGAACTATGGCTACACCTTC. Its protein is CASSVGGRGNYGYTF.

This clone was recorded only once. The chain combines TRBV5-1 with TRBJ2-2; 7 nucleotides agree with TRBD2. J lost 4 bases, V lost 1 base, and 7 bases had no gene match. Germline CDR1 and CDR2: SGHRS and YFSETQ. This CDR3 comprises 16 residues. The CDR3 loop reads CASSLIGGGFTGELFF. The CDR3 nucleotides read TGCGCCAGCAGCTTGATCGGCGGGGGATTCACCGGGGAGCTGTTTTTT.

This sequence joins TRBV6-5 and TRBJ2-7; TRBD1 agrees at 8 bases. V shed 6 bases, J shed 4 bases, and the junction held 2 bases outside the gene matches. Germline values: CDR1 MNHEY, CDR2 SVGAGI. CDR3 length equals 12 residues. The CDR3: CASSDRGYEQYF. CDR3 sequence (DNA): TGTGCCAGCAGCGACAGGGGATACGAGCAGTACTTC.

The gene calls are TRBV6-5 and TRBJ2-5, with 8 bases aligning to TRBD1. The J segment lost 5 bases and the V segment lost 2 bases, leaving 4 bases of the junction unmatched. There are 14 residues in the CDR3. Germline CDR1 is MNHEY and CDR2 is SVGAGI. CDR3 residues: CASSYAGGWETQYF. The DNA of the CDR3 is TGTGCCAGCAGTTACGCAGGGGGCTGGGAGACCCAGTACTTC.

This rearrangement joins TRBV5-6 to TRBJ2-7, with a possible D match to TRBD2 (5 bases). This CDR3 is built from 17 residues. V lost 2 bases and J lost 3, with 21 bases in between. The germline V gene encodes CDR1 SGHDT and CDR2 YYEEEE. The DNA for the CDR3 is TGTGCCAGCAGCTTAGGGCCACTGGAGGTAGCCATCTACGAGCAGTACTTC. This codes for CASSLGPLEVAIYEQYF.

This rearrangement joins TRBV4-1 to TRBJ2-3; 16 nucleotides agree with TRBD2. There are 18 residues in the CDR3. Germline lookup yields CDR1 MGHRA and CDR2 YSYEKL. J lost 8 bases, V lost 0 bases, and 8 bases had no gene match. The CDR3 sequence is CASSQERGLAGGSGTQYF. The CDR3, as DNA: TGCGCCAGCAGCCAAGAGCGGGGACTAGCGGGGGGGTCGGGTACGCAGTATTTT.